The rows below give T cell receptor beta chains drawn from one sample of a study of blood T cells in healthy people across ages. TCRdb reanalysed the 5' RACE reads using MiXCR and keeps one entry per CDR3 protein. The repertoire includes some 1.8 million distinct CDR3 sequences, 39% of them detected once, and about 23% sits in the top ten. The specimen sequenced was blood. The receptors were sampled from a human donor in good health. CDR3s include the opening cysteine and the closing phenylalanine or tryptophan. A D gene is named only where the DNA matches it firmly. Only some rows state a clone size, as once, few, many or a class for expanded clones.

clone_size j_call d_call v_call cdr3_nt cdr3_aa
. TRBJ2-7 . TRBV19 TGTGCCAGTAGTCTTCAGTTGGGATCTAGCTCCTACGAGCAGTACTTC CASSLQLGSSSYEQYF
few TRBJ1-2 TRBD1 TRBV7-2 TGTGCCAGCAGCTTAGCACAACAGGGGGCCGGAGGCTACACCTTC CASSLAQQGAGGYTF
few TRBJ2-1 TRBD1 TRBV6-2/TRBV6-3 TGTGCCAGCAGTTACTCCATCGACAGGGGGTTCAATGAGCAGTTCTTC CASSYSIDRGFNEQFF
. TRBJ2-3 . TRBV11-1 TGTGCCAGCAGCTTAGAATGGCGTGGACAGATCACAGATACGCAGTATTTT CASSLEWRGQITDTQYF
few TRBJ2-6 . TRBV29-1 TGCAGCGTTACCAGCTCTGGGGCCAACGTCCTGACTTTC CSVTSSGANVLTF
few TRBJ2-1 . TRBV29-1 TGCAGCGGTACAGGGTTTCTCGAGCAGTTCTTC CSGTGFLEQFF
few TRBJ2-3 . TRBV12-3/TRBV12-4 TGTGCCAGCAGTGGGCCCGATACCGGCGGGGATACGCAGTATTTT CASSGPDTGGDTQYF
few TRBJ1-1 TRBD1 TRBV5-1 TGCGCCAGCAGCACGGCATACAGGGGTAGGAACACTGAAGCTTTCTTT CASSTAYRGRNTEAFF
. TRBJ1-4 . TRBV4-2 TGTGCCAGCAGCCCCCAGCAGAATGCGGCTAATGAAAAACTGTTTTTT CASSPQQNAANEKLFF
. TRBJ1-2 . TRBV28 TGTGCCAGCAGTTTTACAGATCTCTATGGCTACACCTTC CASSFTDLYGYTF
. TRBJ2-7 . TRBV29-1 TGCAGCGTTGAACAGGATAGGACCTACGAGCAGTACTTC CSVEQDRTYEQYF
few TRBJ2-1 TRBD2 TRBV7-3 TGTGCCAGCAGCTTAAGCGGGGGGGCTTCTGATGAGCAGTTCTTC CASSLSGGASDEQFF
few TRBJ1-6 . TRBV7-2 TGTGCCAGCAGCTTACAGACAGTGTCGATCTATAATTCACCCCTCCACTTT CASSLQTVSIYNSPLHF
few TRBJ2-4 . TRBV7-8 TGTGCCAGCAGCCCCCCCGCGTTCCGGAACATTCAGTACTTC CASSPPAFRNIQYF
few TRBJ2-1 . TRBV6-2/TRBV6-3 TGTGCCAGCACCTATGGGCGACAGGACAATTACAATGAGCAGTTCTTC CASTYGRQDNYNEQFF
many TRBJ2-1 . TRBV5-1 TGCGCCAGCAGCTTGGGGCAGGGGACGCACAATGAGCAGTTCTTC CASSLGQGTHNEQFF
many TRBJ1-2 TRBD1 TRBV12-3/TRBV12-4 TGTGCCAGCAGTGGGGACAGCTATGGCTACACCTTC CASSGDSYGYTF
few TRBJ1-2 TRBD1 TRBV5-6 TGTGCCAGCAGCGCATCGACAGGGGCGGTATGGGGCTATGGCTACACCTTC CASSASTGAVWGYGYTF
. TRBJ1-5 . TRBV20-1 TGCAGTGCTAGAGGTAGACGGTATAGCAATCAGCCCCAGCATTTT CSARGRRYSNQPQHF
. TRBJ2-6 . TRBV11-2 TGTGCCAGCAGCTTAGGAGCAGGGACCTCTGGGGCCAACGTCCTGACTTTC CASSLGAGTSGANVLTF
. TRBJ1-1 TRBD1 TRBV2 TGTGCCAGCACCGGCCCAGGGGGGACTGAAGCTTTCTTT CASTGPGGTEAFF
once TRBJ2-5 . TRBV5-1 TGCGCCAGCAGCACGGGTGGCGTTTTCTACAAGCAGTACTTC CASSTGGVFYKQYF
. TRBJ2-7 TRBD2 TRBV20-1 TGCAGTGCCGGAGCGGGGGGGACCTACGAGCAGTACTTC CSAGAGGTYEQYF
. TRBJ1-1 . TRBV6-2/TRBV6-3 TGTGCCGGCAGTTATTCGGAGAACACTGAAGCTTTCTTT CAGSYSENTEAFF
. TRBJ2-5 TRBD2 TRBV29-1 TGCAGCGTTTGGGATAGCGGGGGTCCACAAGAGACCCAGTACTTC CSVWDSGGPQETQYF
few TRBJ2-3 . TRBV9 TGTGCCAGCAACCCCGCAGATACGCAGTATTTT CASNPADTQYF
many TRBJ2-6 . TRBV20-1 TGCAGTGCTAGAGATTGGAGAGGGAACGACGTCCTGACTTTC CSARDWRGNDVLTF